Below are 28 T cell receptor beta chains sequenced from a single sample in a study of response to subunit inactivated influenza vaccine. MiXCR, applied by TCRdb to the RT-PCR reads, yields one record per CDR3 protein. The sample yields roughly 700,000 distinct CDR3 sequences, approximately 14% seen once. The sequences come from PBMCs from blood, collected less than 15 days before vaccination. The receptors were sampled from a man aged 45-65 years who received an inactivated influenza vaccine.

This clonotype was counted only a few times. This chain links TRBV6-1 with TRBJ2-1, with D possibly matching TRBD1 (6 bases). Germline V lookup: CDR1 MNHNS, CDR2 SASEGT. Trimming left V 4 bases short and J 7 bases short, with 14 bases between. This CDR3 spans 14 amino acids. The CDR3 DNA reads as TGTGCCAGCAGTGCAGGGGTGGAGTTTAATGAGCAGTTCTTC. Translated: CASSAGVEFNEQFF.

The V gene is TRBV6-1, the J gene TRBJ2-1; 8 bases fit TRBD2. V lost 6 bases and J lost 9; bases outside the gene matches: 13. The germline V gene has CDR1 MNHNS and CDR2 SASEGT. This CDR3 spans 15 amino acids. CDR3 nucleotide sequence: TGTGCCAGCAGCCCCCTTTGGCGGGGGGAGGGTGAGCAGTTCTTC. It encodes CASSPLWRGEGEQFF.

This chain joins TRBV5-1 and TRBJ2-2, with D unclear. The CDR3 has 16 residues. Germline CDR1 and CDR2: SGHRS and YFSETQ. Trimming took 0 bases from V and 3 from J, leaving 12 bases between them. CDR3 amino acids: CASSLVVGPHTGELFF. CDR3 in DNA: TGCGCCAGCAGCTTGGTTGTAGGACCCCACACCGGGGAGCTGTTTTTT.

CDR3: CSASLGNSYSNQPQHF. The CDR3 bases are TGCAGTGCTAGCTTGGGGAACAGCTATAGCAATCAGCCCCAGCATTTT. V is TRBV20-1 and J is TRBJ1-5; D is uncertain. The CDR3 covers 16 residues. Looked up from germline, CDR1 is DFQATT and CDR2 is SNEGSKA (reference sequence). Trimming took off 3 bases at V and 0 bases at J, with 15 bases between the two ends.

This clonotype has just a few counts. This chain connects TRBV27 to TRBJ2-7; D ambiguous. The germline CDR1 and CDR2 sequences are MNHEY and SMNVEV (reference sequence). The CDR3 is made up of 14 amino acids. V was trimmed by 6 bases and J by 3 bases, leaving 15 bases between them. CDR3 sequence reads: CASSLRANDYEQYF. CDR3 nucleotides: TGTGCCAGCAGCCTCCGGGCCAATGACTACGAGCAGTACTTC.

This clonotype has a count of ten or more. The genes are TRBV12-3 or TRBV12-4 and TRBJ2-1, with D perhaps TRBD2 (6 bases). V was shortened by 2 bases and J by 4 bases, with 12 bases between the two germline ends. The CDR3 is 15 amino acids. This CDR3 is CASSLIAEPYNEQFF. DNA of the CDR3: TGTGCCAGCAGTTTAATAGCGGAACCATACAATGAGCAGTTCTTC.

The V gene is TRBV28, the J gene TRBJ2-7; D possibly corresponds to TRBD1 (6 bases). This CDR3 region has 18 residues. CDR1 is MDHEN, CDR2 SYDVKM, per germline. V lost 1 base, J lost 1 base, and 20 bases lay in between. The CDR3 DNA reads as TGTGCCAGCAGTTTATCCCCCGGATTGGGGGCCCTATCCTACGAGCAGTACTTC. As protein: CASSLSPGLGALSYEQYF.

In its sample, this clonotype was seen a few times. The chain links TRBV4-2 to TRBJ1-2; 7 bases fit TRBD1. V was pared by 5 bases and J by 4 bases, with 16 bases of the junction left unmatched. This CDR3 comprises 17 residues. Per germline, CDR1 LGHNA and CDR2 YNFKEQ. The CDR3 region is CASSSRSGQRATYGYTF. The DNA of the CDR3 is TGTGCCAGCAGCTCACGATCGGGACAGAGAGCGACCTATGGCTACACCTTC.

In this sample, this clonotype turned up many times. The V and J genes are TRBV20-1 and TRBJ1-2; 10 positions match TRBD1. Trimming cost V 6 bases and J 4 bases; bases outside gene matches: 8. This CDR3 comprises 14 residues. The germline gives CDR1 DFQATT, CDR2 SNEGSKA (reference sequence). This CDR3 is CSAARQGAGYGYTF. The CDR3 nucleotides read TGCAGTGCCGCCCGACAGGGGGCTGGCTATGGCTACACCTTC.

This clonotype was counted between two and nine times. The rearrangement links TRBV20-1 to TRBJ2-1; 11 bases line up with TRBD2. This CDR3 spans 17 amino acids. Trimming took 6 bases from V and 0 from J; bases not matched to a gene: 10. Germline V gene lookup returns CDR1 DFQATT and CDR2 SNEGSKA (reference sequence). The CDR3 sequence: CSAQGLAARSSYNEQFF. CDR3 DNA sequence: TGCAGTGCGCAGGGACTAGCGGCTCGGAGCTCCTACAATGAGCAGTTCTTC.

The chain combines TRBV7-2 with TRBJ2-5, with 9 bases identical to TRBD1. Trimming removed 4 bases from V and 6 bases from J; junction bases left unmatched: 6. This CDR3 is 14 amino acids long. Germline-derived CDR1 and CDR2 are SGHTA and FQGNSA. The CDR3: CASSSPGQGKTQYF. The CDR3 coding sequence is TGTGCCAGCAGCTCCCCGGGACAGGGAAAGACCCAGTACTTC.

This clonotype appeared a few times. An end of the junction does not agree with germline; a read error may underlie this. The rearrangement uses TRBV7-9 and TRBJ2-7; 9 bases are shared with TRBD2. From germline, CDR1 is SEHNR and CDR2 FQNEAQ (reference sequence). This CDR3 is 14 amino acids long. DNA for the CDR3: TGTGCCAGCAGCGTAGCGGGAGAGGGATACGAGCAGTACTTC. It is translated as CASSVAGEGYEQYF.

This clonotype was observed a handful of times. The V and J genes are TRBV6-2 or TRBV6-3 and TRBJ2-7; D is possibly TRBD1 or TRBD2 (7 bases each). This CDR3 comprises 13 residues. Trimming took off 5 bases at V and 5 bases at J, with 13 bases between the two ends. Germline CDR1 and CDR2: MNHEY and SVGEGT. The CDR3 nucleotides are TGTGCCAGCAGTCGACAGGGAGGGCACGAGCAGTACTTC. Encoded protein: CASSRQGGHEQYF.

This clonotype was seen only a few times. Germline is not matched at one junction end, which may reflect a read error. J is TRBJ2-1 and V is TRBV7-2; 14 bases map to TRBD2. The length of the CDR3 is 13 residues. Germline values: CDR1 SGHTA, CDR2 FQGNSA. CDR3 loop: CASSATPGLAGVF. The CDR3, as DNA: TGTGCCAGCAGCGCTACACCGGGACTAGCGGGGGTCTTC.

This clonotype was observed a handful of times. The chain links TRBV12-3 or TRBV12-4 to TRBJ2-5; D might be TRBD2 (7 bases). V lost 5 bases and J 5 bases, leaving 15 bases between the germline ends. This CDR3 region has 14 residues. CDR3 coding DNA: TGTGCCAGCAGTGGGAGTGGGGGGGGCGAGACCCAGTACTTC. Protein product: CASSGSGGGETQYF.

This clonotype was seen more than once but under ten times. The gene calls are TRBV7-2 and TRBJ2-7; 8 bases map to TRBD2. Per germline, CDR1 SGHTA and CDR2 FQGNSA. V dropped 1 base and J dropped 0; count of bases not matched to a gene: 5. The CDR3 has 16 residues. The CDR3 region has the DNA TGTGCCAGCAGCTTAGGGCGGGGGGCCAGCTCCTACGAGCAGTACTTC. Translated, it gives CASSLGRGASSYEQYF. The complete variable domain, with remaining parts taken from reference TRBV7-2 and TRBJ2-7, reads GAGVSQSPSNKVTEKGKDVELRCDPISGHTALYWYRQSLGQGLEFLIYFQGNSAPDKSGLPSDRFSAERTGGSVSTLTIQRTQQEDSAVYLCASSLGRGASSYEQYFGPGTRLTVT.

This clonotype was recorded a few times. This chain connects TRBV7-8 to TRBJ2-7, with D possibly TRBD1 on 6 matching bases. Germline assignment: CDR1 SGHVS and CDR2 FQNEAQ. The CDR3 loop spans 17 amino acids. The V end lost 1 base, the J end lost 0 bases, and 16 bases lay between the germline ends. CDR3 nucleotides: TGTGCCAGCAGCTTAGTAGGTCAGGGGTTCTACTCCTACGAGCAGTACTTC. This gives the protein CASSLVGQGFYSYEQYF.

This clonotype was recorded a few times. The chain recombines TRBV7-2 with TRBJ2-3; D perhaps matches TRBD1 (5 bases). The CDR3 covers 14 residues. Germline V lookup: CDR1 SGHTA, CDR2 FQGNSA. The ends were cut back, 3 bases at V and 0 bases at J, with 7 bases in the middle. The DNA for the CDR3 is TGTGCCAGCAGCTTGTACAGGAGCACAGATACGCAGTATTTT. It translates to CASSLYRSTDTQYF.

The chain links TRBV7-9 to TRBJ2-3; no definite D call. The CDR3 spans 14 residues. The germline gives CDR1 SEHNR, CDR2 FQNEAQ (reference sequence). The V end lost 4 bases, the J end lost 3 bases, and 11 bases lay between the germline ends. The CDR3 DNA reads TGTGCCAGCAGCTCATCCCCCCGGACAGATACGCAGTATTTT. This encodes CASSSSPRTDTQYF.

The chain carries TRBV4-3 and TRBJ1-6; a possible D gene is TRBD1 (6 bases). Germline CDR1 reads LGHNA; CDR2 reads YSLEER. This CDR3 contains 14 residues. With 4 bases removed from V and 7 bases from J, the gap between germline ends came to 11 bases. The CDR3 loop is CASSRTGTNSPLHF. The CDR3 DNA follows: TGCGCCAGCAGCCGTACAGGGACCAATTCACCCCTCCACTTT.

The rearrangement joins TRBV4-3 to TRBJ2-1; D may be TRBD2 (5 bases). Germline V lookup: CDR1 LGHNA, CDR2 YSLEER. V lost 0 bases, J lost 5 bases, and 17 bases lay in between. This CDR3 is built from 17 residues. CDR3 coding DNA: TGCGCCAGCAGCCAAGAAGCGAACTGGCGGGTGGACAATGAGCAGTTCTTC. This gives the protein CASSQEANWRVDNEQFF.

The rearrangement links TRBV6-5 to TRBJ2-5; 8 nucleotides agree with TRBD2. The CDR3 runs 15 residues. Per the germline V gene, CDR1 is MNHEY and CDR2 is SVGAGI. Trimming at V came to 0 bases and at J to 4 bases, leaving 4 bases not matched to a gene. CDR3 loop: CASSYSAGGRETQYF. The CDR3 DNA follows: TGTGCCAGCAGTTACTCGGCGGGGGGACGAGAGACCCAGTACTTC.

The chain carries TRBV7-9 and TRBJ1-4; tentative D call: TRBD1 (5 bases). Trimming pared 5 bases from V and 8 bases from J, leaving 12 bases between. The CDR3 is 13 residues long. Germline V gene sequence: CDR1 SEHNR, CDR2 FQNEAQ (reference sequence). The CDR3 loop reads CASSHAGTEKLFF. Here the CDR3 DNA reads TGTGCCAGCAGCCACGCAGGGACCGAAAAACTGTTTTTT.

This clonotype was seen a handful of times. V is TRBV27 and J is TRBJ1-1; the D gene is possibly TRBD1 (6 bases). V was shortened by 3 bases and J by 6 bases, with 11 bases between the two germline ends. This CDR3 is built from 13 residues. CDR1 and CDR2 (germline): MNHEY, SMNVEV (reference sequence). The CDR3 sequence: CASSLGANAEAFF. The CDR3 DNA is TGTGCCAGCAGTTTGGGGGCAAACGCTGAAGCTTTCTTT.

This clonotype showed up just a few times. V gene TRBV6-2 or TRBV6-3 combines with J gene TRBJ2-5, with 7 bases aligning to TRBD2. The CDR3 extends over 13 amino acids. From germline, CDR1 is MNHEY and CDR2 SVGEGT. V dropped 7 bases and J dropped 2; count of bases not matched to a gene: 4. The CDR3 region is CASTRTRQETQYF. As DNA, the CDR3 is TGTGCCAGCACGAGGACTAGACAAGAGACCCAGTACTTC.

V is TRBV29-1 and J is TRBJ2-7; no reliable D call. The germline V and J ends were trimmed by 1 base and 6 bases, with 13 bases remaining between them. There are 13 residues in the CDR3. CDR1 and CDR2 from the germline V gene are SQVTM and ANQGSEA. The CDR3 sequence: CSVEGSDRREQYF. CDR3 DNA sequence: TGCAGCGTTGAAGGTTCAGACCGGCGCGAGCAGTACTTC.

This clonotype was seen a handful of times. The chain is built from TRBV11-2 and TRBJ2-5, with 9 bases lining up with TRBD1. Germline V gene sequence: CDR1 SGHAT, CDR2 FQNNGV. V lost 0 bases and J lost 5; bases outside the gene matches: 4. This CDR3 is built from 15 residues. CDR3 DNA sequence: TGTGCCAGCAGCTTAGATCAAGGGACAGGGGAGACCCAGTACTTC. Its protein is CASSLDQGTGETQYF.

This rearrangement joins TRBV7-2 to TRBJ1-2; TRBD1 might be the D (5 bases). Germline lookup yields CDR1 SGHTA and CDR2 FQGNSA. V was shortened by 1 base and J by 4 bases, with 13 bases between the two germline ends. CDR3 length equals 15 residues. The CDR3 region is CASSLEVGQGYGYTF. DNA of the CDR3: TGTGCCAGCAGCTTAGAGGTGGGGCAAGGCTATGGCTACACCTTC.